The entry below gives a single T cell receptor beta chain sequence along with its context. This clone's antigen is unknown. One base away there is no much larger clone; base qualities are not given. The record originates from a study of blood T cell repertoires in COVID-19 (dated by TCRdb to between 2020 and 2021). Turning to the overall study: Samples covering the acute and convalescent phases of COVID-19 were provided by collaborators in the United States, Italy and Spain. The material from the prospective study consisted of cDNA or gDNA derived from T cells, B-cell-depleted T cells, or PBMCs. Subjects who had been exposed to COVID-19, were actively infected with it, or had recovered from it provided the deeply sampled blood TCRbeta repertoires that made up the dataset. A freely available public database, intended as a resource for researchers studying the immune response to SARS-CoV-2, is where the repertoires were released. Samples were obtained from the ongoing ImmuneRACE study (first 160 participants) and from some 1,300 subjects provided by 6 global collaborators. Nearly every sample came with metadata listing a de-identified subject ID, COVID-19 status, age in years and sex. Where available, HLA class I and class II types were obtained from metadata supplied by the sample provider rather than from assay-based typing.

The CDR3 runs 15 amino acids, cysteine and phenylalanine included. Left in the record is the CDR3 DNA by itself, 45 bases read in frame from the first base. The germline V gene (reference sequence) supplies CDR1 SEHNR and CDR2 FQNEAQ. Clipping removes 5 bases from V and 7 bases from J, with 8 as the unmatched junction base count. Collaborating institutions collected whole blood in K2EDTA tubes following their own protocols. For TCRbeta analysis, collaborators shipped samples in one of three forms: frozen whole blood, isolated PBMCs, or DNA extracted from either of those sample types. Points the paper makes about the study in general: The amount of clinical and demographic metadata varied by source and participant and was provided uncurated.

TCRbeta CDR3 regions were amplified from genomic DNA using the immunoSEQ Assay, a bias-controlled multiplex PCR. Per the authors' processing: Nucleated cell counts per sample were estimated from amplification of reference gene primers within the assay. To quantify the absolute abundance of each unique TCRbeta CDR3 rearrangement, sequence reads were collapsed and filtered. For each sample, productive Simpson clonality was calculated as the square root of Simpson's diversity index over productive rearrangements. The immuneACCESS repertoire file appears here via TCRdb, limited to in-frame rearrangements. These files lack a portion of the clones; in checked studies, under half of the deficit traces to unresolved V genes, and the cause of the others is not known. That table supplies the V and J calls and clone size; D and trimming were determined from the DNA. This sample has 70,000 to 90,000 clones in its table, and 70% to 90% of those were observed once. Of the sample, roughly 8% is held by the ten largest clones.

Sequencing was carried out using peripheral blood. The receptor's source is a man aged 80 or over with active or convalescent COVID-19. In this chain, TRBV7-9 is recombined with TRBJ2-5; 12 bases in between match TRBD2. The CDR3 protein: CASSPGLAGRGTQYF. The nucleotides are TGTGCCAGCAGCCCGGGACTAGCGGGCCGCGGGACCCAGTACTTC. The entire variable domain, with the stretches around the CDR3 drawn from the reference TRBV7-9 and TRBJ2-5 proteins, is DTGVSQNPRHKITKRGQNVTFRCDPISEHNRLYWYRQTLGQGPEFLTYFQNEAQLEKSRLLSDRFSAERPKGSFSTLEIQRTEQGDSAMYLCASSPGLAGRGTQYFGPGTRLLVL.